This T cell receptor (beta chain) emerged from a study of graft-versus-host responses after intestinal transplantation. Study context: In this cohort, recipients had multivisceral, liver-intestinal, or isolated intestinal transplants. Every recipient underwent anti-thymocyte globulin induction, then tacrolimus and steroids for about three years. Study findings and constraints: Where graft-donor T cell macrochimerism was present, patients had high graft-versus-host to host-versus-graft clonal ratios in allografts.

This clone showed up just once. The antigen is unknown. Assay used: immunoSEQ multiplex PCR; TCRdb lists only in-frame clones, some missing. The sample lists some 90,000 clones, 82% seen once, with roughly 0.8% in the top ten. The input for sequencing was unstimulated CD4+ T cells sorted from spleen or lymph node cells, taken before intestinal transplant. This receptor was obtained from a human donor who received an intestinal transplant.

The CDR3 here is CASSRGAGGPIDTQYF. The CDR3 DNA is TGTGCCAGCAGCCGAGGAGCGGGGGGGCCGATAGATACGCAGTATTTT. V and J are TRBV11-2 and TRBJ2-3, with 10 bases aligning to TRBD2. Germline V gene data show CDR1 as SGHAT and CDR2 as FQNNGV. This CDR3 has 16 residues. V lost 5 bases, J lost 5 bases, and 10 bases stayed unmatched.